A selection of T cell receptor beta chains follows, all from one sample in a study of cytomegalovirus exposure and HLA in healthy donors. Some clones are missing from TCRdb's copy, which holds only in-frame ones; the method was immunoSEQ multiplex PCR. The sample carries approximately 290,000 clones, roughly 80% recorded once. The sample taken for sequencing was PBMCs. These receptors all come from a girl aged 2-10 years in good health and CMV-seronegative. Each CDR3 is given with its conserved first and last residue. A D gene is named only where the DNA matches it firmly. Where a row states a size, it is once, few, many or the class of an expanded clone; other rows omit it.

d_gene	v_gene	j_gene	abundance	CDR3nt	CDR3aa
TRBD1	TRBV7-9	TRBJ2-7	NA	TGTGCCAGCAGCTTAGGGTGGACAGGGGCACACTCCTACGAGCAGTACTTC	CASSLGWTGAHSYEQYF
NA	TRBV15	TRBJ1-1	few	TGTGCCATCTCCGAAAAGGCGGAGAACACTGAAGCTTTCTTT	CAISEKAENTEAFF
TRBD2	TRBV29-1	TRBJ2-1	once	TGCAGCGTGTCAGCGGGAGGTCCCAATGAGCAGTTCTTC	CSVSAGGPNEQFF
NA	TRBV5-1	TRBJ1-4	NA	TGCGCCAGCAGCTTTCTCGGTGGCGGGGATGCAACTAATGAAAAACTGTTTTTT	CASSFLGGGDATNEKLFF
NA	TRBV7-9	TRBJ2-3	NA	TGTGCCACCCTTCAAAACGGGTATTTCACAGATACGCAGTATTTT	CATLQNGYFTDTQYF
NA	TRBV28	TRBJ2-7	NA	TGTGCCAGCAGTTTCTCGTTGTTCCCGGACAGTGAAAAAACCTACGAGCAGTACTTC	CASSFSLFPDSEKTYEQYF
NA	TRBV7-9	TRBJ2-7	NA	TGTTCCAGCAGCTTATCAGGGCTCTACGAGCAGTACTTC	CSSSLSGLYEQYF
NA	TRBV6-4	TRBJ1-6	once	TGTGCCAGCAGTGACTCGTCGGCCGGGATGGAAAATTCACCCCTCCACTTT	CASSDSSAGMENSPLHF
NA	TRBV30	TRBJ1-1	NA	TGTGCCTGGACAGGGCACCCAAACACTGAAGCTTTCTTT	CAWTGHPNTEAFF
NA	TRBV30	TRBJ1-5	NA	TGTGCCTGGAGTGGATCAAGGGGGCAGCCCCAGCATTTT	CAWSGSRGQPQHF
NA	TRBV5-1	TRBJ1-1	NA	TGCGCCAGCAGCGTTCCCAGGGGTACTGAAGCTTTCTTT	CASSVPRGTEAFF